These 9 T cell receptor beta chains share one sample of origin, sequenced in a study of shared clonotypes between healthy human individuals. The protocol was immunoSEQ multiplex PCR, while the TCRdb copy is restricted to in-frame clones and leaves out a portion. The sample lists 470,000 or so clones; around four fifths were seen once. The sample consisted of PBMCs. The receptors stem from a woman aged 35 to 49 in good health. Some clones in this sample may be carry-over from other donors' samples.

The chain recombines TRBV5-5 with TRBJ2-2; D possibly uses TRBD1 or TRBD2 (5 bases each). The CDR3 runs 16 residues. CDR1 is SGHKS, CDR2 YYEKEE, per germline (reference sequence). The ends were cut back, 1 base at V and 0 bases at J, with 10 bases in the middle. CDR3 in DNA: TGTGCCAGCAGCTTGTCGACGGGACCGAACACCGGGGAGCTGTTTTTT. It translates to CASSLSTGPNTGELFF.

The rearrangement joins TRBV30 to TRBJ1-1, with unresolved D. This CDR3 spans 13 amino acids. Trimming cost V 0 bases and J 3 bases, with 8 bases left between them. The germline CDR1 and CDR2 sequences are GTSNPN and SVGIG (reference sequence). The CDR3 nucleotides are TGTGCCTGGAGTGTCTTTGCGGACACTGAAGCTTTCTTT. Encoded protein: CAWSVFADTEAFF. Full variable domain (missing parts from reference TRBV30 and TRBJ1-1): SQTIHQWPATLVQPVGSPLSLECTVEGTSNPNLYWYRQAAGRGLQLLFYSVGIGQISSEVPQNLSASRPQDRQFILSSKKLLLSDSGFYLCAWSVFADTEAFFGQGTRLTVV.

This clone was seen a few times. The CDR3 reads CASSSPGQGPSIPYGYTF. The CDR3, as DNA: TGTGCCAGCAGCTCGCCGGGACAGGGCCCATCAATCCCTTATGGCTACACCTTC. The V call is TRBV7-9, the J call TRBJ1-2, with 9 nucleotides matching TRBD1. The CDR3 runs to 18 residues. Germline values: CDR1 SEHNR, CDR2 FQNEAQ (reference sequence). V shed 4 bases and J 5 bases; nucleotides not matched to a gene: 17.

Comments on this clone: The sample holds other DNA sequences that translate to the same CDR3. V is TRBV4-1 and J is TRBJ2-7; TRBD2 aligns across 7 bases. This CDR3 region has 15 residues. Germline CDR1 and CDR2: MGHRA and YSYEKL. The V and J ends lost 4 bases and 4 bases, in that order; junction bases with no gene match: 10. CDR3 sequence reads: CASSPGAGEWYEQYF. The CDR3 DNA reads as TGCGCCAGCAGCCCTGGGGCGGGAGAGTGGTACGAGCAGTACTTC.

This chain connects TRBV25-1 to TRBJ1-1; unclear D gene. The CDR3 contains 12 residues. The germline V gene has CDR1 MGHDK and CDR2 SYGVNS. V lost 5 bases and J lost 8, with 12 bases in between. The CDR3 DNA reads TGTGCCAGCAGTCGGAATGAAGGGGAAGCTTTCTTT. This encodes CASSRNEGEAFF.

For this clone: A far larger clone differs by one base, so this is likely a read error. Other DNA sequences from this sample encode an identical CDR3 as well. J is TRBJ1-1 and V is TRBV30, with D uncertain. The germline CDR1 and CDR2 sequences are GTSNPN and SVGIG (reference sequence). The CDR3 totals 13 residues. The CDR3 loop reads CAWDWNMNTEAFF. The DNA for the CDR3 is TGTGCCTGGGACTGGAACATGAACACTGAAGCTTTCTTC.

The V call is TRBV28, the J call TRBJ2-1; unclear D gene. This CDR3 contains 14 residues. Germline V lookup: CDR1 MDHEN, CDR2 SYDVKM. V was shortened by 3 bases and J by 7 bases, with 13 bases between the two germline ends. DNA for the CDR3: TGTGCCAGCAGTTTCCCCGGGCGAAGGAATGAGCAGTTCTTC. It encodes CASSFPGRRNEQFF.

This chain connects TRBV11-1 to TRBJ2-7; TRBD2 aligns across 12 bases. The V gene's germline CDR1 is SGHAT and CDR2 FQDESV (reference sequence). V lost 5 bases to trimming and J lost 3 bases; unmatched junction nucleotides: 11. This CDR3 has 17 residues. The CDR3 DNA reads as TGTGCCAGCAGCCCTCGGACTAGCGGGACACATCGCTACGAGCAGTACTTC. Amino acids: CASSPRTSGTHRYEQYF.

The chain joins TRBV29-1 to TRBJ2-5; D unclear. This CDR3 contains 11 residues. Trimming stripped 4 bases from V and 5 bases from J, with 8 bases between. The germline CDR1 and CDR2 sequences are SQVTM and ANQGSEA. The CDR3 sequence is CSVVPRETQYF. CDR3 nucleotides: TGCAGCGTTGTTCCTAGGGAGACCCAGTACTTC.